Listed below are T cell receptor beta chains from one sample, sequenced in a study of cytomegalovirus exposure and HLA in healthy donors. Method: immunoSEQ multiplex PCR; TCRdb's copy keeps in-frame clones and lacks some. This sample has about 160,000 clones, with over 65% found just once. Material: PBMCs. Receptors originate from a woman in her 40s in good health and CMV-seronegative. The CDR3 runs from the conserved cysteine through the conserved F or W. D genes are given only for firm matches. Clone size is stated in some rows and not others, as once, few, many or a class when expanded.

12 | TRBJ1-1 | . | TRBV5-4 | . | CASNALNTEAFF | TGTGCCAGCAACGCGTTGAACACTGAAGCTTTCTTT
15 | TRBJ2-3 | . | TRBV11-2 | TRBD1 | CASSSTGAFTDTQYF | TGTGCCAGCAGCTCGACAGGGGCTTTCACAGATACGCAGTATTTT
15 | TRBJ2-4 | few | TRBV6-1 | . | CASNPREAGKNIQYF | TGTGCCAGCAACCCGAGGGAGGCGGGCAAAAACATTCAGTACTTC
11 | TRBJ2-7 | few | TRBV18 | . | CASSPSNEQYF | TGTGCCAGCTCACCATCCAACGAGCAGTACTTC
14 | TRBJ1-6 | . | TRBV5-1 | . | CASSPTVRDSPLHF | TGCGCCAGCAGCCCGACAGTCAGAGATTCACCCCTCCACTTT
14 | TRBJ2-3 | . | TRBV18 | . | CASSPQGVGDTQYF | TGTGCCAGCTCACCACAGGGGGTCGGTGATACGCAGTATTTT
15 | TRBJ2-4 | . | TRBV7-9 | . | CASSSTGFWENIQYF | TGTGCCAGCAGCTCTACAGGGTTTTGGGAAAACATTCAGTACTTC
15 | TRBJ1-4 | . | TRBV16 | . | CASSRRGSGDEKLFF | TGTGCCAGCAGCCGCCGGGGGTCGGGGGATGAAAAACTGTTTTTT
16 | TRBJ1-1 | . | TRBV5-4 | TRBD1 | CASSPRAGGLNTEAFF | TGTGCCAGCAGCCCCCGGGCAGGGGGCCTGAACACTGAAGCTTTCTTT
13 | TRBJ1-3 | . | TRBV28 | . | CASTLGAGNTIYF | TGTGCCAGCACGCTGGGGGCCGGAAACACCATATATTTT
16 | TRBJ2-7 | . | TRBV2 | TRBD1 | CASRPLGQGTLYEQYF | TGTGCCAGCAGACCCCTCGGACAGGGAACTCTCTACGAGCAGTACTTC
16 | TRBJ1-1 | . | TRBV28 | TRBD1 | CASTHVSFQGDTEAFF | TGTGCCAGCACCCATGTCTCTTTCCAGGGGGACACTGAAGCTTTCTTT
15 | TRBJ1-3 | . | TRBV6-5 | TRBD1 | CASSRPGGSGNTIYF | TGTGCCAGCAGCCGGCCAGGGGGCTCTGGAAACACCATATATTTT
15 | TRBJ1-6 | . | TRBV2 | TRBD1 | CASRKTGGGGSPLHF | TGTGCCAGCAGGAAGACAGGGGGCGGTGGTTCACCCCTCCACTTT
14 | TRBJ2-3 | . | TRBV2 | . | CASSAAERTDTQYF | TGTGCCAGCAGTGCCGCGGAACGCACAGATACGCAGTATTTT
14 | TRBJ1-2 | . | TRBV7-9 | . | CASSLVGGAGSYTF | TGTGCCAGCAGCTTAGTCGGCGGGGCAGGGAGCTACACCTTC
13 | TRBJ2-7 | . | TRBV5-1 | . | CASSSQGGGEQYF | TGCGCCAGCAGCTCGCAGGGGGGAGGCGAGCAGTACTTC
19 | TRBJ2-3 | . | TRBV7-9 | TRBD2 | CASSSRLAGGPRGTDTQYF | TGTGCCAGCAGCTCCAGGTTAGCGGGGGGGCCGCGCGGCACAGATACGCAGTATTTT
15 | TRBJ1-3 | . | TRBV5-1 | . | CASSGGQEPGNTIYF | TGCGCCAGCAGCGGCGGACAAGAGCCTGGAAACACCATATATTTT
12 | TRBJ1-1 | . | TRBV5-1 | . | CASSGRDTEAFF | TGCGCCAGCAGCGGCAGGGACACTGAAGCTTTCTTT
16 | TRBJ2-1 | . | TRBV7-8 | TRBD2 | CASSLFAGEGYNEQFF | TGTGCCAGCAGCTTATTCGCGGGGGAGGGTTACAATGAGCAGTTCTTC
16 | TRBJ2-1 | few | TRBV5-1 | TRBD2 | CASSLEGRGGLDEQFF | TGCGCCAGCAGCTTGGAGGGGCGGGGGGGCCTTGATGAGCAGTTCTTC
14 | TRBJ2-7 | . | TRBV11-2 | TRBD1 | CASSRTGVAYEQYF | TGTGCCAGCAGCCGGACAGGGGTTGCCTACGAGCAGTACTTC
14 | TRBJ1-1 | once | TRBV6-1 | . | CASSEARVNTEAFF | TGTGCCAGCAGTGAAGCTAGAGTTAACACTGAAGCTTTCTTT
18 | TRBJ2-7 | . | TRBV4-1 | . | CASSQDEGWSDRSYEQYF | TGCGCCAGCAGCCAAGATGAGGGATGGAGCGATAGGTCCTACGAGCAGTACTTC
19 | TRBJ1-6 | . | TRBV28 | . | CASSPLTKGGTRRNSPLHF | TGTGCCAGCAGCCCGTTAACAAAGGGGGGGACCCGGAGAAATTCACCCCTCCACTTT
15 | TRBJ1-4 | . | TRBV6-6 | . | CASRPATGINEKLFF | TGTGCCAGCAGACCCGCAACAGGAATCAATGAAAAACTGTTTTTT
15 | TRBJ2-7 | . | TRBV28 | . | CASSLSAISPYEQYF | TGTGCCAGCAGTTTAAGCGCCATTAGCCCCTACGAGCAGTACTTC
15 | TRBJ1-2 | . | TRBV18 | TRBD1 | CASSPSRTGTDGYTF | TGTGCCAGCTCACCCTCTCGGACAGGGACCGATGGCTACACCTTC
16 | TRBJ1-5 | few | TRBV5-5 | . | CASSLEVRLSNQPQHF | TGTGCCAGCAGCTTGGAGGTACGACTTAGCAATCAGCCCCAGCATTTT
15 | TRBJ2-3 | . | TRBV4-1 | TRBD2 | CASSQGETSGGTQYF | TGCGCCAGCAGCCAAGGGGAGACTAGCGGGGGAACGCAGTATTTT
15 | TRBJ1-5 | . | TRBV15 | . | CATSRDWAGHQPQHF | TGTGCCACCAGCAGAGATTGGGCCGGCCATCAGCCCCAGCATTTT
19 | TRBJ2-4 | . | TRBV4-1 | TRBD1 | CASSQAGGLGASAKNIQYF | TGCGCCAGCAGCCAAGCAGGGGGTCTGGGGGCATCAGCCAAAAACATTCAGTACTTC
11 | TRBJ2-3 | . | TRBV2 | . | CASSVGDTQYF | TGTGCCAGCAGTGTCGGAGATACGCAGTATTTT
15 | TRBJ1-5 | . | TRBV2 | . | CASSEDPGGNQPQHF | TGTGCCAGCAGTGAAGATCCGGGGGGGAATCAGCCCCAGCATTTT
16 | TRBJ2-5 | . | TRBV28 | TRBD2 | CASRRRGGAPQETQYF | TGTGCCAGCAGGCGGCGGGGGGGCGCCCCCCAAGAGACCCAGTACTTC
16 | TRBJ1-1 | . | TRBV29-1 | . | CSVEDRWEGPSTEAFF | TGCAGCGTTGAAGATCGGTGGGAGGGTCCGAGCACTGAAGCTTTCTTT
16 | TRBJ1-2 | . | TRBV5-6 | . | CASSWWWTNLLYGYTF | TGTGCCAGCAGTTGGTGGTGGACAAACCTCCTCTATGGCTACACCTTC
16 | TRBJ1-2 | . | TRBV5-1 | TRBD1 | CASSTTGGVTIYGYTF | TGCGCCAGCAGCACGACAGGGGGCGTTACCATCTATGGCTACACCTTC
15 | TRBJ1-2 | . | TRBV6-1 | . | CASSDSGPPPGGYTF | TGTGCCAGCAGTGACAGCGGACCCCCCCCGGGGGGCTACACCTTC
15 | TRBJ2-1 | . | TRBV27 | TRBD2 | CASSETSATYNEQFF | TGTGCCAGCAGTGAGACTAGCGCAACCTACAATGAGCAGTTCTTC
13 | TRBJ1-6 | . | TRBV6-6 | . | CASSRQADSPLHF | TGTGCCAGCAGCAGACAGGCAGATTCACCCCTCCACTTT
14 | TRBJ2-4 | . | TRBV5-1 | . | CASSLAGTKNIQYF | TGCGCCAGCAGCTTGGCGGGGACCAAAAACATTCAGTACTTC
14 | TRBJ2-7 | few | TRBV6-5 | TRBD1 | CASSSTRTGEEQYF | TGTGCCAGCAGTTCGACCCGGACAGGGGAAGAGCAGTACTTC
16 | TRBJ2-4 | . | TRBV7-2 | . | CASSTPPLRLKNIQYF | TGTGCCAGCAGCACTCCTCCCTTGCGTCTAAAAAACATTCAGTACTTC
15 | TRBJ2-7 | once | TRBV27 | TRBD1 | CASSLAGTGTNEQYF | TGTGCCAGCAGTTTAGCCGGGACAGGGACTAACGAGCAGTACTTC
16 | TRBJ2-7 | once | TRBV4-1 | . | CASSQDWIRVTYEQYF | TGCGCCAGCAGCCAAGACTGGATCAGGGTAACCTACGAGCAGTACTTC
14 | TRBJ1-4 | few | TRBV5-1 | . | CASSRGEPNEKLFF | TGCGCCAGCAGCCGAGGAGAACCTAATGAAAAACTGTTTTTT
17 | TRBJ1-1 | . | TRBV19 | TRBD1 | CASSMGDRASYGTEAFF | TGTGCCAGTAGTATGGGGGACAGAGCCTCTTATGGCACTGAAGCTTTCTTT
14 | TRBJ2-7 | . | TRBV18 | . | CASSRDRSSYEQYF | TGTGCCAGCTCACGCGACAGGAGTTCCTACGAGCAGTACTTC
15 | TRBJ1-1 | . | TRBV7-9 | . | CASSPLRGGWGEAFF | TGTGCCAGCAGCCCATTGCGGGGGGGCTGGGGTGAAGCTTTCTTT
13 | TRBJ1-2 | few | TRBV29-1 | . | CSIREEEDYGYTF | TGCAGCATCAGGGAGGAGGAGGACTATGGCTACACCTTC
14 | TRBJ1-1 | . | TRBV14 | TRBD1 | CASSTRQGRTEAFF | TGTGCCAGCAGCACCCGACAGGGGCGCACTGAAGCTTTCTTT
14 | TRBJ1-2 | few | TRBV10-3 | TRBD1 | CAISEWGQGDGYTF | TGTGCCATCAGTGAATGGGGACAGGGGGATGGCTACACCTTC